This is a list of T cell receptor beta chains from one sample in a study of T-cell memory formation after mild COVID-19. TCRdb reprocessed the 5' RACE reads with MiXCR, giving one entry per CDR3 protein. The top ten clones hold about 2% of a sample with about 180,000 distinct CDR3 sequences, 16% of them seen once. Sequenced sample: PBMCs or a T cell subset sorted from them (not recorded which). The receptors come from an adult woman who had mild COVID-19 (a few samples of this study predate the infection). Cell type and time point are not known. Both conserved end residues are part of each CDR3. Fields, in order: CDR3 DNA, CDR3 protein, J gene, D gene, clone size, V gene. The D gene is left open where the match is weak. Expanded clones are given a class, and other clones once, few, many or no size at all.

DNA: TGTGCCAGCAGCTCCGCAGGAGTTACAGATACGCAGTATTTT
CDR3: CASSSAGVTDTQYF
J: TRBJ2-3
D: -
size: -
V: TRBV7-9

DNA: TGTGCCAGCAGTTACTCGAGTACTAGCGGGAGAGACACCGGGGAGCTGTTTTTT
CDR3: CASSYSSTSGRDTGELFF
J: TRBJ2-2
D: TRBD2
size: once
V: TRBV6-2/TRBV6-3

DNA: TGTGCCAGCAGCTTGGGACAGGGGTCGGATACGCAGTATTTT
CDR3: CASSLGQGSDTQYF
J: TRBJ2-3
D: TRBD1
size: few
V: TRBV7-9

DNA: TGTGCCAGCAGCCCGAGACTAGCGGGGGGGTACGGAGAGCAGTTCTTC
CDR3: CASSPRLAGGYGEQFF
J: TRBJ2-1
D: TRBD2
size: few
V: TRBV9

DNA: TGTGCCAGCAGTCCAAGCGGGGGCAGCACAGATACGCAGTATTTT
CDR3: CASSPSGGSTDTQYF
J: TRBJ2-3
D: TRBD2
size: -
V: TRBV7-3

DNA: TGTGCCAGCAGTTTAGTTGCCAGGGTTTCACCCCTCCACTTT
CDR3: CASSLVARVSPLHF
J: TRBJ1-6
D: -
size: -
V: TRBV28

DNA: TGTGCCAGCAGTCCCACGAGGACTAGCGGGAGCACAGATACGCAGTATTTT
CDR3: CASSPTRTSGSTDTQYF
J: TRBJ2-3
D: TRBD2
size: -
V: TRBV12-3/TRBV12-4

DNA: TGTGCCAGCAGTGAATCTTCGGGACTTCGCACAGATACGCAGTATTTT
CDR3: CASSESSGLRTDTQYF
J: TRBJ2-3
D: -
size: -
V: TRBV25-1

DNA: TGCAGTGCTAGAGATCAGGACAGCCACTACGAGCAGTACTTC
CDR3: CSARDQDSHYEQYF
J: TRBJ2-7
D: -
size: -
V: TRBV20-1

DNA: TGTGCCAGCAGTTTGTCTACGAGTAAGCAGTATTTT
CDR3: CASSLSTSKQYF
J: TRBJ2-3
D: -
size: -
V: TRBV12-3/TRBV12-4

DNA: TGTGCCAGCTCACCGACGGCTGCCGGAGATACGCAGTATTTT
CDR3: CASSPTAAGDTQYF
J: TRBJ2-3
D: -
size: few
V: TRBV18

DNA: TGCAGTGCTAGATCTAGCCCGGGAGATACGCAGTATTTT
CDR3: CSARSSPGDTQYF
J: TRBJ2-3
D: -
size: -
V: TRBV20-1

DNA: TGCGCCAGCAGCTTGGAACAGGCAGCCTACGAGCAGTACTTC
CDR3: CASSLEQAAYEQYF
J: TRBJ2-7
D: -
size: many
V: TRBV5-1

DNA: TGTGCCAGCAGCTTAGGTAGGACAGCGAACACTGAAGCTTTCTTT
CDR3: CASSLGRTANTEAFF
J: TRBJ1-1
D: -
size: -
V: TRBV7-9

DNA: TGCAGTGCTAGAGAGGGTTTCACTGAAGCTTTCTTT
CDR3: CSAREGFTEAFF
J: TRBJ1-1
D: -
size: -
V: TRBV20-1

DNA: TGTGCCAGCAGCCAAGGACAGGGGTGGGAGAACACCGGGGAGCTGTTTTTT
CDR3: CASSQGQGWENTGELFF
J: TRBJ2-2
D: TRBD1
size: -
V: TRBV3-1

DNA: TGTGCCAGTAGTCCCAAAACAGATACGCAGTATTTT
CDR3: CASSPKTDTQYF
J: TRBJ2-3
D: -
size: -
V: TRBV19

DNA: TGCAGCGTTGGCAAAGGGACCCCCAATGAGCAGTTCTTC
CDR3: CSVGKGTPNEQFF
J: TRBJ2-1
D: -
size: -
V: TRBV29-1

DNA: TGTGCCAGCAGCGCCCGGGAGGGGGCCTACGAGCAGTACTTC
CDR3: CASSAREGAYEQYF
J: TRBJ2-7
D: TRBD2
size: -
V: TRBV7-9

DNA: TGTGCCAGCAGACAGATACCGAACACCGGGGAGCTGTTTTTT
CDR3: CASRQIPNTGELFF
J: TRBJ2-2
D: -
size: few
V: TRBV19

DNA: TGTGCCAGCAGGTTAGCGGGAGTTAACACCGGGGAGCTGTTTTTT
CDR3: CASRLAGVNTGELFF
J: TRBJ2-2
D: TRBD2
size: -
V: TRBV11-1

DNA: TGTGCCAGCAGTTTGTCGCGGGAGGAAGATACGCAGTATTTT
CDR3: CASSLSREEDTQYF
J: TRBJ2-3
D: TRBD2
size: -
V: TRBV12-3/TRBV12-4

DNA: TGTGCCAGCAGTTCCCGGACAGGTACCTACGAGCAGTACTTC
CDR3: CASSSRTGTYEQYF
J: TRBJ2-7
D: TRBD1
size: many
V: TRBV6-6

DNA: TGTGCCAGCAGCTTGGATTCGGGGACGGGGGTCTCTGGTGAGACCCAGTACTTC
CDR3: CASSLDSGTGVSGETQYF
J: TRBJ2-5
D: -
size: -
V: TRBV5-6

DNA: TGTGCCAGCAGTGAACAGACGTATGGCTACACCTTC
CDR3: CASSEQTYGYTF
J: TRBJ1-2
D: -
size: few
V: TRBV2

DNA: TGTGCCAGCAACCTACCCGGGAAGGAGGGCTACACCTTC
CDR3: CASNLPGKEGYTF
J: TRBJ1-2
D: -
size: -
V: TRBV7-2

DNA: TGTGCCAGTAGTCCCTGGACTAGCGGCACAGATACGCAGTATTTT
CDR3: CASSPWTSGTDTQYF
J: TRBJ2-3
D: TRBD2
size: -
V: TRBV19

DNA: TGTGCCAGCAGACTCGACGGAAATACGCAGTATTTT
CDR3: CASRLDGNTQYF
J: TRBJ2-3
D: -
size: few
V: TRBV6-2/TRBV6-3

DNA: TGTGCCAGCTCCCGGATTCGGCTGGAGGGCCAGTACTTC
CDR3: CASSRIRLEGQYF
J: TRBJ2-5
D: -
size: -
V: TRBV11-2

DNA: TGTGCCAGCACCGGAAGCAGGGACAGGGGGCGAGGTGGCTACACCTTC
CDR3: CASTGSRDRGRGGYTF
J: TRBJ1-2
D: TRBD1
size: -
V: TRBV28

DNA: TGTGCCAGTAGCACCTACAATGAGCAGTTCTTC
CDR3: CASSTYNEQFF
J: TRBJ2-1
D: -
size: many
V: TRBV19

DNA: TGCGCCAGCAGCTTAAAGGGAGCCGGGGAGCTGTTTTTT
CDR3: CASSLKGAGELFF
J: TRBJ2-2
D: -
size: -
V: TRBV5-1

DNA: TGCGCCAGCAGTATACCAGCGGGAGCGGCGATTGAGTACGAGCAGTACTTC
CDR3: CASSIPAGAAIEYEQYF
J: TRBJ2-7
D: TRBD2
size: -
V: TRBV5-1

DNA: TGTGCCAGCAGGCCGACCTGGGACAGTCTCACAGATACGCAGTATTTT
CDR3: CASRPTWDSLTDTQYF
J: TRBJ2-3
D: TRBD1
size: few
V: TRBV12-3/TRBV12-4

DNA: TGCGCCAGCAGCCAGGCCCCCGGCCGGATGGAGCAGTTCTTC
CDR3: CASSQAPGRMEQFF
J: TRBJ2-1
D: -
size: few
V: TRBV4-3

DNA: TGCGCCAGCTCTGAGGGAACGGGAGCCGGGGAGCTGTTTTTT
CDR3: CASSEGTGAGELFF
J: TRBJ2-2
D: -
size: many
V: TRBV5-1

DNA: TGCGCCAGCAGCGTGGACAGTCTCGGGGCCTATGGCTACACCTTC
CDR3: CASSVDSLGAYGYTF
J: TRBJ1-2
D: -
size: few
V: TRBV5-1

DNA: TGCGCCAGCAGCCCGTTCTCGTTAGCGGGGGCCTACAATGAGCAGTTCTTC
CDR3: CASSPFSLAGAYNEQFF
J: TRBJ2-1
D: TRBD2
size: -
V: TRBV5-1

DNA: TGCGCCAGCAGCTTGGATACTAGCGCAGAGACCCAGTACTTC
CDR3: CASSLDTSAETQYF
J: TRBJ2-5
D: TRBD2
size: -
V: TRBV5-1

DNA: TGTGCCAGCACCTCTACAGGGATCACTGAAGCTTTCTTT
CDR3: CASTSTGITEAFF
J: TRBJ1-1
D: -
size: few
V: TRBV12-3/TRBV12-4

DNA: TGTGCCAGCAGCTGGGACAGAACTAATGAAAAACTGTTTTTT
CDR3: CASSWDRTNEKLFF
J: TRBJ1-4
D: TRBD1
size: few
V: TRBV7-8

DNA: TGTGCCACCAGTGATTTCAGGACCGAAGATACGCAGTATTTT
CDR3: CATSDFRTEDTQYF
J: TRBJ2-3
D: -
size: few
V: TRBV24-1

DNA: TGTGCCAGCAGCCATCCGAGCCGGGACTCACGGAATGAAAAACTGTTTTTT
CDR3: CASSHPSRDSRNEKLFF
J: TRBJ1-4
D: -
size: -
V: TRBV5-8

DNA: TGTGCCAGCAGCCAACAAAGGATAGCGGGAGGGCCCGGCACCGGGGAGCTGTTTTTT
CDR3: CASSQQRIAGGPGTGELFF
J: TRBJ2-2
D: TRBD2
size: -
V: TRBV4-2

DNA: TGTGCCAGCTCCCAGTCGGGGGCCCACAATGAGCAGTTCTTC
CDR3: CASSQSGAHNEQFF
J: TRBJ2-1
D: -
size: -
V: TRBV18

DNA: TGTGCCAGCAGCGTAGGGGGACCAACTAATGAAAAACTGTTTTTT
CDR3: CASSVGGPTNEKLFF
J: TRBJ1-4
D: -
size: few
V: TRBV4-2

DNA: TGTGCCAGCAGCCCCGAGAGCGCTGTTTACAATGAGCAGTTCTTC
CDR3: CASSPESAVYNEQFF
J: TRBJ2-1
D: -
size: -
V: TRBV7-2

DNA: TGCGCCAGCATCGGACCTCCGAACACTGAAGCTTTCTTT
CDR3: CASIGPPNTEAFF
J: TRBJ1-1
D: -
size: -
V: TRBV5-1

DNA: TGTGCCAGCAAGTCGGACGGGGGGCGTCAGCCCCAGCATTTT
CDR3: CASKSDGGRQPQHF
J: TRBJ1-5
D: -
size: -
V: TRBV6-1

DNA: TGTGCCAGCTCACCACCCGCGGGGCTGGGGCTCTACTTC
CDR3: CASSPPAGLGLYF
J: TRBJ2-5
D: -
size: -
V: TRBV18